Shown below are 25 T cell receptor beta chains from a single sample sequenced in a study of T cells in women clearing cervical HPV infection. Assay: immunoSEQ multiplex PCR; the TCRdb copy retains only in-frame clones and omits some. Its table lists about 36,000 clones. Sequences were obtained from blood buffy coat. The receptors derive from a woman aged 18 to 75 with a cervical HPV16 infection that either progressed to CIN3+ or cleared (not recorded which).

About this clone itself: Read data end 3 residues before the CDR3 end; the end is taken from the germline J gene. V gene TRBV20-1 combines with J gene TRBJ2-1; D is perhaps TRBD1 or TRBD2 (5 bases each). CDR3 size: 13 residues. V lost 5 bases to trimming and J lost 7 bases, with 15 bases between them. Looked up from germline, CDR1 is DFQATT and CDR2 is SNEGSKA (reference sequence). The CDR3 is CSASRAEGNEQFF. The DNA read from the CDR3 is TGCAGTGCTTCTCGGGCCGAGGGGAATGAG.

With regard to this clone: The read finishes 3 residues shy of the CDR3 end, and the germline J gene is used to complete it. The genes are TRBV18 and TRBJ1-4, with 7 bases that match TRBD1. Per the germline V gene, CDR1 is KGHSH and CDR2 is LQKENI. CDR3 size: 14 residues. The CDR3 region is CASSARQGDSPLFF. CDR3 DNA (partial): TGTGCCAGCTCAGCTAGACAGGGCGATTCACCA.

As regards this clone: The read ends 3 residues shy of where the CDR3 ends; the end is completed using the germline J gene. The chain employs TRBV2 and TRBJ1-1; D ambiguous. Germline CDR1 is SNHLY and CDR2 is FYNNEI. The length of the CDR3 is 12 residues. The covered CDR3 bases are TGTGCCAGCACTCAAGAGGGTTTTGGA. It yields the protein CASTQEGFG. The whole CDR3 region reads CASTQEGFGAFF.

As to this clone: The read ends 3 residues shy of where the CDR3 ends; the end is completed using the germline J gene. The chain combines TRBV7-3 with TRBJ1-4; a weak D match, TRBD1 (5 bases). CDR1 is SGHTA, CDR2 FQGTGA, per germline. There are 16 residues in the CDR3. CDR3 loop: CASSLTSGTGANVLFF. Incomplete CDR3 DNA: TGTGCCAGCAGCTTAACCTCAGGGACTGGGGCCAACGTA.

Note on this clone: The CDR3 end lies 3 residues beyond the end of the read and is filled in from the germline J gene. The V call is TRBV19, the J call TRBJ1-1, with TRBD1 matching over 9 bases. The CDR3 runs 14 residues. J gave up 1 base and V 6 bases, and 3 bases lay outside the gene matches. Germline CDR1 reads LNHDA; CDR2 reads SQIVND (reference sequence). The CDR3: CASRLDRGNTEAFF. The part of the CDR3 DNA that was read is TGTGCCAGTAGACTGGACAGGGGGAACACTGAA.

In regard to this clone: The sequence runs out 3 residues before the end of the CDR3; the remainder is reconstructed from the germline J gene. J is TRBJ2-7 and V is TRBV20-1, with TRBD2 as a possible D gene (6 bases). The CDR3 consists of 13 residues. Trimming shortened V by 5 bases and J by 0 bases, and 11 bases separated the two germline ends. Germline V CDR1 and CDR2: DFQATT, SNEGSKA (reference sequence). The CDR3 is CSAAGGNSYEQYF. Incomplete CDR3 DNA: TGCAGTGCTGCCGGGGGTAACTCCTACGAG.

The CDR3 is CASSGATAGEQYF. Incomplete CDR3 DNA: TGTGCCAGCAGTGGCGCGACAGCGGGCGAG. V and J are TRBV7-9 and TRBJ2-7, with a possible D match to TRBD2 (6 bases). The read gets to within 3 residues of the CDR3 end, and the germline J gene fills in the rest. CDR1 is SEHNR, CDR2 FQNEAQ, per germline (reference sequence). The CDR3 is made up of 13 amino acids. V was clipped by 6 bases and J by 6 bases, with 15 bases between them.

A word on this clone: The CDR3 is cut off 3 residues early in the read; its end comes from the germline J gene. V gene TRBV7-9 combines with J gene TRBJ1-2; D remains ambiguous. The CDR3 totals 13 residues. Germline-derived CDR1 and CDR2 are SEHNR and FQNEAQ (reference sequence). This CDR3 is CASSSSLGNDYTF. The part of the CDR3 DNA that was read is TGTGCCAGCAGCTCATCACTAGGCAATGAC.

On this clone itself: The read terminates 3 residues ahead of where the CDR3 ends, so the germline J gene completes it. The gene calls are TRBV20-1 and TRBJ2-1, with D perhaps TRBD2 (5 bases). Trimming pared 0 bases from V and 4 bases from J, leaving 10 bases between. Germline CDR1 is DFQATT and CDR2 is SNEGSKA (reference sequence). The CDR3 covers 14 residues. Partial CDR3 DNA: TGCAGTGCTAGAGATAGAAGCGGATACAATGAG. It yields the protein CSARDRSGYNE. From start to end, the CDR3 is CSARDRSGYNEQFF.

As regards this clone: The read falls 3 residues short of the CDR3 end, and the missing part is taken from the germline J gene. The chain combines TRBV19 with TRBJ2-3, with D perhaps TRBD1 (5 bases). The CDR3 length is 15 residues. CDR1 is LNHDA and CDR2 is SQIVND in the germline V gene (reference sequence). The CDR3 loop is CASSMSQGNNQPQYF. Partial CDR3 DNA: TGTGCCAGTAGTATGAGTCAGGGCAACAATCAGCCG.

CDR3 DNA, as far as it was read: TGTGCCAGCAGCTCGGGATTGGCGGGAGAGACC. Translating it yields CASSSGLAGET. The full CDR3 protein is CASSSGLAGETQYF. The chain carries TRBV11-2 and TRBJ2-5; a weak D match, TRBD2 (5 bases). The CDR3 goes on 3 residues after the read ends, and that part is filled in from the germline J gene. CDR3 length equals 14 residues. The ends were cut back, 4 bases at V and 4 bases at J, with 13 bases in the middle. In germline, CDR1 is SGHAT, CDR2 FQNNGV.

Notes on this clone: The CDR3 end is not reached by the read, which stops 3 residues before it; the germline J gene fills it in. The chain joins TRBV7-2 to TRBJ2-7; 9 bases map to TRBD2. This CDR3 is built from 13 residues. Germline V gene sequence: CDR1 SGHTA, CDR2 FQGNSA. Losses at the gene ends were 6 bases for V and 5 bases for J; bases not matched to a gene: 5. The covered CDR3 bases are TGTGCCAGCAGTGGCGGGGGGGGGAACGAG. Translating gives CASSGGGGNE. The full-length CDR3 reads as CASSGGGGNEQYF.

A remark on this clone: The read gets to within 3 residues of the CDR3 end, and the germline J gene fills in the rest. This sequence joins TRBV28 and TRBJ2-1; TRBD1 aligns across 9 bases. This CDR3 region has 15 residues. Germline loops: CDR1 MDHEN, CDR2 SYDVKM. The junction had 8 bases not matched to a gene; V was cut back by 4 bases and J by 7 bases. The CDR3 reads CASSSTGTGLNEQFF. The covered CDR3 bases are TGTGCCAGCAGTTCTACGGGGACAGGGTTGAATGAG.

CDR3 DNA, as far as it was read: TGCAGTGCTAGTTGGGGCGGCGGAGGGCAGCCC. Its protein is CSASWGGGGQP. The full-length CDR3 reads as CSASWGGGGQPQHF. This chain links TRBV20-1 with TRBJ1-5; possibly TRBD1 for D (5 bases). The DNA ends 3 residues before the CDR3 does, and the rest of the CDR3 is filled in from the germline J gene. CDR3 length: 14 amino acids. V was cut by 3 bases and J by 7 bases, with 16 bases left in between. From germline, CDR1 is DFQATT and CDR2 SNEGSKA (reference sequence).

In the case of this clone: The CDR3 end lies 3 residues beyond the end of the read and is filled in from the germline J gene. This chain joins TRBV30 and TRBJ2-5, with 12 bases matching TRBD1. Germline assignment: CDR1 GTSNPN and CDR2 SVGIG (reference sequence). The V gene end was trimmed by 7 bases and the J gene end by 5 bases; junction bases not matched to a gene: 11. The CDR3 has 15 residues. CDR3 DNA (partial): TGTGCCTTTTTTGTCCCGGGACAGGGGGCTGAGACC. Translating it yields CAFFVPGQGAET. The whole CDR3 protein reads CAFFVPGQGAETQYF.

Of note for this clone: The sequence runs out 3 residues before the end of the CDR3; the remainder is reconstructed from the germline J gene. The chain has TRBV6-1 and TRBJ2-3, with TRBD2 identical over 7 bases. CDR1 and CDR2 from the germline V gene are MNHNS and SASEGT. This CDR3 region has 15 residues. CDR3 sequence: CASSEEATSNQPQYF. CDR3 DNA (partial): TGTGCCAGCAGTGAAGAGGCGACTAGCAATCAGCCG.

The sequenced CDR3 bases are TGTGCCAGCAGTACGACAGGTGGGGAGACC. As protein: CASSTTGGET. From start to end, the CDR3 is CASSTTGGETQYF. The rearrangement uses TRBV2 and TRBJ2-5, with D possibly being TRBD1 (6 bases). The read comes to an end 3 residues before the CDR3 does, leaving the germline J gene to fill in the end. The V gene lost 5 bases and the J gene lost 5 bases, with 12 bases spanning the gap. From germline, CDR1 is SNHLY and CDR2 FYNNEI. The CDR3 contains 13 residues.

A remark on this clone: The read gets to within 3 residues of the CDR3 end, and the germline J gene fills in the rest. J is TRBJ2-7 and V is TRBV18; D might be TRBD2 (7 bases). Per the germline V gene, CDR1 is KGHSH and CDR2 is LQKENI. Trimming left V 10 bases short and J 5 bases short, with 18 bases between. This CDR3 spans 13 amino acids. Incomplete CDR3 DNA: TGTGCCACCAAAAGGGGGGGCGGCAACGAG. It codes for CATKRGGGNE. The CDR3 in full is CATKRGGGNEQYF.

Partial CDR3 DNA: TGCGCCAGCAGCTATAGCGGGGGGGCCCCAGATACG. As protein: CASSYSGGAPDT. The whole CDR3 sequence is CASSYSGGAPDTQYF. The V gene is TRBV4-1, the J gene TRBJ2-3; the match to TRBD2 covers 11 bases. From the germline J gene comes the end of the CDR3, since the read stops 3 residues before it. The CDR3 covers 15 residues. The germline CDR1 and CDR2 sequences are MGHRA and YSYEKL. With V trimmed by 5 bases and J by 4 bases, 5 bases remained unmatched.

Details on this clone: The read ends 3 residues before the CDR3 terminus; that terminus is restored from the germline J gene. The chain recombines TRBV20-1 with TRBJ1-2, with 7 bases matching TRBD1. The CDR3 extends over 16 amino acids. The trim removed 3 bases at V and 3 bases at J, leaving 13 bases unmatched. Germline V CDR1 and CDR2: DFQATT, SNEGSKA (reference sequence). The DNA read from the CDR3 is TGCAGTGCTAGCGGGGGGGGAGGGGGCCAGGACTATGGC. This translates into CSASGGGGGQDYG. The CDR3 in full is CSASGGGGGQDYGYTF.

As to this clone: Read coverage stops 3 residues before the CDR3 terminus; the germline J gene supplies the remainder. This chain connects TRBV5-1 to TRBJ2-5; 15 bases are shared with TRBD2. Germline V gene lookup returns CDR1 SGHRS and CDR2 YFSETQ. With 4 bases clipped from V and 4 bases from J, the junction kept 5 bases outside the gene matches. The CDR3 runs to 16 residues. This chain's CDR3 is CASSAGTSGGSETQYF. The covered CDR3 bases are TGCGCCAGCAGCGCTGGGACTAGCGGGGGGTCAGAGACC. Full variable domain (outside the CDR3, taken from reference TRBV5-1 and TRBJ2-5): KAGVTQTPRYLIKTRGQQVTLSCSPISGHRSVSWYQQTPGQGLQFLFEYFSETQRNKGNFPGRFSGRQFSNSRSEMNVSTLELGDSALYLCASSAGTSGGSETQYFGPGTRLLVL.

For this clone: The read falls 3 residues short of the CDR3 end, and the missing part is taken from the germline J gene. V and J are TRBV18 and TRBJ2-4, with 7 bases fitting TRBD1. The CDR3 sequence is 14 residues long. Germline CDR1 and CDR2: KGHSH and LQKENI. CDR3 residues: CASSQSRDSYGQYF. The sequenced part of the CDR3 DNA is TGTGCCAGCTCACAAAGCCGGGACAGCTATGGT. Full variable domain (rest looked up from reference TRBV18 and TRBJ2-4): NAGVMQNPRHLVRRRGQEARLRCSPMKGHSHVYWYRQLPEEGLKFMVYLQKENIIDESGMPKERFSAEFPKEGPSILRIQQVVRGDSAAYFCASSQSRDSYGQYFGAGTRLSVL.

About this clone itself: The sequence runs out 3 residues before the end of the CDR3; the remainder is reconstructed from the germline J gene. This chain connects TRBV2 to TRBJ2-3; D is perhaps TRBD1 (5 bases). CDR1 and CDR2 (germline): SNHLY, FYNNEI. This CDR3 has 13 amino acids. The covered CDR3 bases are TGTGCCAGCAGAAGACAGCTCCAAGAGACG. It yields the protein CASRRQLQET. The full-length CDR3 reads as CASRRQLQETQYF.

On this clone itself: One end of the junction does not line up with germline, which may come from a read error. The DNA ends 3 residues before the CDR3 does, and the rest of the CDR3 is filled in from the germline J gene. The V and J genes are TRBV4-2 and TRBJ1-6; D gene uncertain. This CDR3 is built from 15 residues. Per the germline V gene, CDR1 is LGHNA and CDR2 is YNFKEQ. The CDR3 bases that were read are TGCGCCAGCAGCCAAGTCGTGGCGGAGAATTCACCC. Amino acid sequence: CASSQVVAENSP. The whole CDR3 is CASSQVVAENSPLHF.

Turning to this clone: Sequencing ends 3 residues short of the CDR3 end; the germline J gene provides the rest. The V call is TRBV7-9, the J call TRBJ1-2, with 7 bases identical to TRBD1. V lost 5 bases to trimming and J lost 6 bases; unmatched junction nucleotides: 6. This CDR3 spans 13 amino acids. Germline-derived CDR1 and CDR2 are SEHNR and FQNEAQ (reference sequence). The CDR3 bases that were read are TGTGCCAGCAGCCCGGGACAGAAGGATGGC. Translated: CASSPGQKDG. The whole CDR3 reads CASSPGQKDGYTF.